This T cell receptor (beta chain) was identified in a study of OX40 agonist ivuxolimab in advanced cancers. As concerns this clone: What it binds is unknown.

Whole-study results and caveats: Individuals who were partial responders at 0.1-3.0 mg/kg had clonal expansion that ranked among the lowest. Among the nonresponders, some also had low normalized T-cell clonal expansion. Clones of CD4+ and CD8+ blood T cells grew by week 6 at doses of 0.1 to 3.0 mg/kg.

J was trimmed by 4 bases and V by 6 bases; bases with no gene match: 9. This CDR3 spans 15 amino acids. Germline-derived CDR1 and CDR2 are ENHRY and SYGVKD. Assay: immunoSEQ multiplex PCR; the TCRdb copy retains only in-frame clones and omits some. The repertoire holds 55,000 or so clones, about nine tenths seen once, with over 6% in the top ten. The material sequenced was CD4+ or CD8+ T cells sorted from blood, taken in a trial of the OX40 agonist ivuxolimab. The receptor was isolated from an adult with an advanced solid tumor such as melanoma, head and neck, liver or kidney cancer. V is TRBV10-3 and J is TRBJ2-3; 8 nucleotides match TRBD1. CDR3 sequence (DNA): TGTGCCATCAGCCCTGGACAGGGTCGGGCAGATACGCAGTATTTT. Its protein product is CAISPGQGRADTQYF.